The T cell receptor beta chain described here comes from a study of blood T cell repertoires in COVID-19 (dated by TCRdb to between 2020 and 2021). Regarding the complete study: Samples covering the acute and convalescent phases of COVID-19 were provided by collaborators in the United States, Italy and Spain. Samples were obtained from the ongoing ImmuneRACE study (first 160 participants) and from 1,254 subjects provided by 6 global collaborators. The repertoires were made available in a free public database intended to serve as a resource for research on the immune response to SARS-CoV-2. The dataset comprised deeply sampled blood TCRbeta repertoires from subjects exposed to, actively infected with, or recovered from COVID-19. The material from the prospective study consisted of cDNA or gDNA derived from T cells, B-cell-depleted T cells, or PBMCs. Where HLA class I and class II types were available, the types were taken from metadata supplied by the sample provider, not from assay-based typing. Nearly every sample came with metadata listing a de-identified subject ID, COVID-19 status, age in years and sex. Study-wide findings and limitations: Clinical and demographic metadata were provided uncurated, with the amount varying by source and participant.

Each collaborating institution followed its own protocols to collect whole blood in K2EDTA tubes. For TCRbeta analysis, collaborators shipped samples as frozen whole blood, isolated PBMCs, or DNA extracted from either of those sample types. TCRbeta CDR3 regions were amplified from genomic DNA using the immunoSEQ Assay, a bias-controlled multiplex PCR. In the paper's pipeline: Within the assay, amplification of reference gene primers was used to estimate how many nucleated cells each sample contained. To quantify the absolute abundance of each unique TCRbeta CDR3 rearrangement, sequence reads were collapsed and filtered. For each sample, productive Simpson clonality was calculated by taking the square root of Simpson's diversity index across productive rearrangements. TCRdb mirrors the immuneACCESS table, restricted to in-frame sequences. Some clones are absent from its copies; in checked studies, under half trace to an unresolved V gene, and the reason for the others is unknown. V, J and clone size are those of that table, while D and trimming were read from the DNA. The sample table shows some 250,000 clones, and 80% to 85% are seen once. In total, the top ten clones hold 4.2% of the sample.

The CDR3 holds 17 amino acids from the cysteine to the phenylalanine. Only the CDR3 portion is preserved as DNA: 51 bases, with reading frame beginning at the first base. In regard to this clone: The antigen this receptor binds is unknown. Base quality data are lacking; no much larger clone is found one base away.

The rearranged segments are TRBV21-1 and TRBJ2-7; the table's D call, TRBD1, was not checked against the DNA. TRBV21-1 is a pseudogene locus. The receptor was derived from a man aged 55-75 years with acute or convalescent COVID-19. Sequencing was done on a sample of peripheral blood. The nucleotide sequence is TGTGCCAGCAGCCCCCGTAGGGGCCGAAGGAGCTCCTACGAGCAGTACTTC. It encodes CASSPRRGRRSSYEQYF.